What follows are 18 T cell receptor beta chains derived from one specimen sequenced in a study of vaccination and CD4 T cells after COVID-19. Their target antigens are unknown. This sample's treatment: roughly 10-day PBMC culture with coronavirus spike peptide pools or control peptides (ViraFEST assay). Ahead of the COVID-19 pandemic (2011-2018), the CD4+ T cells of the unexposed donor were collected. The Oncomine TCR Beta short-read assay sequenced DNA from cultured CD4+ T cells. TCRdb reprocessed the PCR reads via MiXCR and lists one record per CDR3 protein. The sample consists of 1,400 or so distinct CDR3 sequences, about an eighth of them appearing once. The sequenced sample was CD4+ T cells from blood, cultured in vitro. The source of these receptors is a human donor in good health.

The table lists this clonotype with a count of one. The gene calls are TRBV12-3 or TRBV12-4 and TRBJ2-3; D might be TRBD1 (8 bases). Trimming pared 1 base from V and 0 bases from J, leaving 17 bases between. The CDR3 has 18 residues. The DNA of the CDR3 is TGTGCCAGCAGTTTAGGGTTAACAGGGGGAGGGAGCACAGATACGCAGTATTTT. Protein sequence: CASSLGLTGGGSTDTQYF.

Only a few counts were recorded for this clonotype. This chain links TRBV5-1 with TRBJ1-1; D call uncertain. The V gene's germline CDR1 is SGHRS and CDR2 YFSETQ. V was pared by 0 bases and J by 0 bases, with 6 bases between. CDR3 length: 14 residues. CDR3 sequence reads: CASSLERLNTEAFF. The CDR3 region has the DNA TGCGCCAGCAGCTTGGAACGGCTGAACACTGAAGCTTTCTTT.

The chain couples TRBV19 to TRBJ2-1, with 9 bases matching TRBD1. Germline loops: CDR1 LNHDA, CDR2 SQIVND (reference sequence). V trimming: 2 bases; J trimming: 11 bases; junction bases outside the gene matches: 10. This CDR3 has 15 amino acids. CDR3 amino acids: CASSILRTGDFKQFF. The CDR3 nucleotides are TGTGCCAGTAGTATATTACGGACAGGGGACTTTAAGCAGTTCTTC.

This clonotype was seen a few times. The genes are TRBV12-3 or TRBV12-4 and TRBJ1-5; 12 nucleotides match TRBD1. This CDR3 spans 15 amino acids. The J segment lost 6 bases and the V segment lost 3 bases, leaving 3 bases of the junction unmatched. CDR3 nucleotide sequence: TGTGCCAGCAGTTTGGGACAGGGGGCTGTTCAGCCCCAGCATTTT. Translating it yields CASSLGQGAVQPQHF.

In its sample, this clonotype ranks as medium-sized. V and J are TRBV20-1 and TRBJ2-3; TRBD2 is a possible D gene (5 bases). V was pared by 3 bases and J by 0 bases, with 7 bases between. There are 13 residues in the CDR3. CDR1 is DFQATT and CDR2 is SNEGSKA in the germline V gene (reference sequence). The CDR3 nucleotides are TGCAGTGCTAGTACGGGAAGCACAGATACGCAGTATTTT. Translating it yields CSASTGSTDTQYF.

This clonotype has just a few counts. The CDR3 DNA follows: TGCGCCAGCAGCTTGGGGGGAGCCCATCCGGAGACCCAGTACTTC. Translated: CASSLGGAHPETQYF. The rearrangement joins TRBV5-1 to TRBJ2-5; the D gene is possibly TRBD2 (5 bases). This CDR3 is 15 amino acids long. With 0 bases removed from V and 5 bases from J, the gap between germline ends came to 14 bases. From germline, CDR1 is SGHRS and CDR2 YFSETQ. Full variable domain (missing parts from reference TRBV5-1 and TRBJ2-5): KAGVTQTPRYLIKTRGQQVTLSCSPISGHRSVSWYQQTPGQGLQFLFEYFSETQRNKGNFPGRFSGRQFSNSRSEMNVSTLELGDSALYLCASSLGGAHPETQYFGPGTRLLVL.

This clonotype is termed medium-sized. The rearrangement joins TRBV5-4 to TRBJ1-2, with D perhaps TRBD1 (5 bases). Germline V gene sequence: CDR1 SGHNT, CDR2 YYREEE (reference sequence). The CDR3 contains 13 residues. V shed 3 bases and J shed 3 bases, with 9 bases lying between them. CDR3 protein: CASSSDRDYGYTF. Here the CDR3 DNA reads TGTGCCAGCAGCTCTGACAGAGACTATGGCTACACCTTC.

This clonotype counts as medium-sized. V is TRBV19 and J is TRBJ2-3, with TRBD1 as a possible D gene (5 bases). From germline, CDR1 is LNHDA and CDR2 SQIVND (reference sequence). This CDR3 comprises 17 residues. The germline V and J ends were trimmed by 3 bases and 1 base, with 17 bases remaining between them. The CDR3 protein is CASSMIPGSGRTDTQYF. The CDR3 DNA reads TGTGCCAGTAGTATGATCCCAGGGTCAGGGCGCACAGATACGCAGTATTTT.

Sample share makes this clonotype large (0.1 to 1%). The V gene is TRBV6-1, the J gene TRBJ1-2, with 11 bases lining up with TRBD1. Trimming at V came to 2 bases and at J to 4 bases, leaving 9 bases not matched to a gene. This CDR3 is built from 17 residues. CDR1 MNHNS and CDR2 SASEGT come from the germline V gene. Written as DNA, the CDR3 is TGTGCCAGCAGTGAAAGGGGACAGGGGGATCGAAGCTATGGCTACACCTTC. Protein sequence: CASSERGQGDRSYGYTF.

The gene calls are TRBV9 and TRBJ2-7; no clear D gene. Per germline, CDR1 SGDLS and CDR2 YYNGEE. This CDR3 spans 14 amino acids. Trimming removed 2 bases at V and 1 base at J, with 10 bases between. The CDR3 DNA reads TGTGCCAGCAGCGTCACACCGAATTCCTACGAGCAGTACTTC. This sequence encodes CASSVTPNSYEQYF. The full variable domain, rest sourced from reference TRBV9 and TRBJ2-7, is DSGVTQTPKHLITATGQRVTLRCSPRSGDLSVYWYQQSLDQGLQFLIQYYNGEERAKGNILERFSAQQFPDLHSELNLSSLELGDSALYFCASSVTPNSYEQYFGPGTRLTVT.

This clonotype ranks as medium-sized. The chain has TRBV20-1 and TRBJ2-5; D unresolved. The CDR3 loop spans 12 amino acids. The germline gives CDR1 DFQATT, CDR2 SNEGSKA (reference sequence). V was pared by 6 bases and J by 0 bases, with 8 bases between. The CDR3 reads CSASAHQETQYF. The CDR3 coding sequence is TGCAGTGCCTCCGCCCACCAAGAGACCCAGTACTTC.

This clonotype is medium-sized (0.01 to 0.1%) in the sample. The gene calls are TRBV7-6 and TRBJ2-7; D is possibly TRBD2 (5 bases). The CDR3 spans 13 residues. V lost 5 bases to trimming and J lost 4 bases, with 12 bases between them. Germline V gene sequence: CDR1 SGHVS, CDR2 FNYEAQ. This CDR3 reads CASSPGLDYEQYF. The CDR3 DNA follows: TGTGCCAGCAGCCCCGGACTGGATTACGAGCAGTACTTC.

Within the sample, this clonotype is medium-sized. J is TRBJ2-5 and V is TRBV7-9; D is uncertain. Trimming left V 7 bases short and J 1 base short, with 16 bases between. The CDR3 length is 15 residues. Germline CDR1 and CDR2: SEHNR and FQNEAQ (reference sequence). The CDR3 region has the DNA TGTGCCAGCACCCCGTCCCCCCCCCTCCAAGAGACCCAGTACTTC. Its protein is CASTPSPPLQETQYF.

This chain joins TRBV2 and TRBJ2-7; D possibly uses TRBD1 or TRBD2 (5 bases each). Trimming took off 10 bases at V and 2 bases at J, with 12 bases between the two ends. Germline CDR1 reads SNHLY; CDR2 reads FYNNEI. The CDR3 spans 12 residues. The CDR3 nucleotides read TGTGCCACCTCGAGGGGTACCTACGAGCAGTACTTC. Its protein is CATSRGTYEQYF. Full variable domain (remainder filled in from reference TRBV2 and TRBJ2-7): EPEVTQTPSHQVTQMGQEVILRCVPISNHLYFYWYRQILGQKVEFLVSFYNNEISEKSEIFDDQFSVERPDGSNFTLKIRSTKLEDSAMYFCATSRGTYEQYFGPGTRLTVT.

V and J are TRBV10-2 and TRBJ2-1; D may be TRBD1 (6 bases). Germline assignment: CDR1 WSHSY and CDR2 SAAADI. The CDR3 contains 14 residues. Trimming removed 3 bases at V and 3 bases at J, with 9 bases between. The CDR3 loop reads CASSEQGSYNEQFF. CDR3 coding DNA: TGCGCCAGCAGTGAACAGGGAAGCTACAATGAGCAGTTCTTC.

By share, this clonotype counts as medium-sized. The chain carries TRBV27 and TRBJ1-5; maybe TRBD1 (5 bases). There are 13 residues in the CDR3. Germline V gene lookup returns CDR1 MNHEY and CDR2 SMNVEV (reference sequence). V was shortened by 6 bases and J by 7 bases, with 13 bases between the two germline ends. The CDR3 loop reads CASSKQVWQPQHF. For the CDR3, the DNA is TGTGCCAGCAGCAAACAGGTTTGGCAGCCCCAGCATTTT.

This chain joins TRBV11-2 and TRBJ1-3; TRBD1 is a possible D gene (6 bases). Trimming pared 0 bases from V and 4 bases from J, leaving 13 bases between. The V gene's germline CDR1 is SGHAT and CDR2 FQNNGV. The CDR3 is made up of 16 amino acids. The CDR3 loop is CASSLDLYRVGNTIYF. CDR3 nucleotides: TGTGCCAGCAGCTTAGATCTCTACAGGGTCGGAAACACCATATATTTT.

This clonotype has more than one count but fewer than ten. This chain links TRBV2 with TRBJ2-6; tentatively, D is TRBD1 or TRBD2 (7 bases each). This CDR3 comprises 19 residues. Germline CDR1 is SNHLY and CDR2 is FYNNEI. The ends were cut back, 5 bases at V and 0 bases at J, with 20 bases in the middle. CDR3 nucleotide sequence: TGTGCCAGCAGTCAGGGGGGGCTAGCGGTTTTCTCTGGGGCCAACGTCCTGACTTTC. Protein product: CASSQGGLAVFSGANVLTF.